Given below is one T cell receptor beta chain in context. As yet, its antigen is unknown. For bulk TCR libraries, previously described methods and listed TCR primers were used. TCRdb reprocessed the PCR reads with MiXCR, giving one entry per CDR3 protein. There are around 480,000 distinct CDR3 sequences in the sample; around 23% occur only once, and approximately 0.76% lies in the top ten. V was trimmed by 1 base and J by 1 base, leaving 4 bases between them. The CDR3 has 13 amino acids. Germline CDR1 LNHNV, CDR2 YYDKDF (reference sequence). Source material for naive CD8 libraries was roughly 20,000 to 1,100,000 sorted cells, with 10%, 30% or 50% RNA. This sample stems from a study of molecular identifiers for immune sequencing clone quantification. The study's findings and limits: Sharing of a barcode by identical TCR molecules could cause highly expanded clone sizes to be underestimated.

V usage is TRBV15 and J usage is TRBJ2-5, with D unresolved. The sequenced material came from naive CD8+ T cells from blood, with Jurkat cell RNA spiked in. Noted subset: FACS-sorted CD8+CD4-CCR7+CD45RA+ naive T cells. This TCR was recovered from a human donor in good health. Some libraries in this study had Jurkat cell RNA spiked in. CDR3 sequence: CATSRVFQETQYF. The CDR3 bases are TGTGCCACCAGCAGAGTTTTCCAAGAGACCCAGTACTTC.